The 12 T cell receptor beta chains listed next were all sequenced from one sample in a study of T cell changes during pregnancy in multiple sclerosis. Repertoires were generated with immunoSEQ multiplex PCR, while TCRdb's copy carries only in-frame clones and drops some. Of 70,000 to 75,000 clones detected, around nine tenths appear once; the ten largest clones hold approximately 3.5%. The sample consisted of peripheral blood, taken before pregnancy. The source is a female donor with multiple sclerosis, enrolled in a pregnancy study.

The V call is TRBV10-1, the J call TRBJ2-5; D is possibly TRBD2 (6 bases). The CDR3 consists of 12 residues. The germline CDR1 and CDR2 sequences are WNHNN and SYGVQD (reference sequence). V was pared by 5 bases and J by 7 bases, with 11 bases between. Here the CDR3 reads CASSRVEGTQYF. The CDR3 bases are TGCGCCAGCAGTCGGGTGGAGGGGACCCAGTACTTC.

The chain links TRBV7-2 to TRBJ1-5; 8 bases are shared with TRBD1. This CDR3 contains 17 residues. Looked up from germline, CDR1 is SGHTA and CDR2 is FQGNSA. V shed 3 bases and J 2 bases; nucleotides not matched to a gene: 9. CDR3 amino acids: CASSFGTGGFGNQPQHF. The CDR3 coding sequence is TGTGCCAGCAGCTTCGGGACAGGAGGGTTCGGCAATCAGCCCCAGCATTTT. The whole variable domain, filled in from reference TRBV7-2 and TRBJ1-5, reads GAGVSQSPSNKVTEKGKDVELRCDPISGHTALYWYRQSLGQGLEFLIYFQGNSAPDKSGLPSDRFSAERTGGSVSTLTIQRTQQEDSAVYLCASSFGTGGFGNQPQHFGDGTRLSIL.

The V gene is TRBV19, the J gene TRBJ1-2; D possibly corresponds to TRBD1 (6 bases). Looked up from germline, CDR1 is LNHDA and CDR2 is SQIVND (reference sequence). The V gene lost 4 bases and the J gene lost 2 bases, with 11 bases spanning the gap. CDR3 size: 14 residues. CDR3 nucleotide sequence: TGTGCCAGTAGTAGAAAGACAGGCAACTATGGCTACACCTTC. Protein sequence: CASSRKTGNYGYTF. Based on the CDR3 plus reference TRBV19 and TRBJ1-2, the full variable domain is DGGITQSPKYLFRKEGQNVTLSCEQNLNHDAMYWYRQDPGQGLRLIYYSQIVNDFQKGDIAEGYSVSREKKESFPLTVTSAQKNPTAFYLCASSRKTGNYGYTFGSGTRLTVV.

The chain links TRBV19 to TRBJ2-7; perhaps TRBD1 as D (6 bases). Trimming pared 5 bases from V and 3 bases from J, leaving 11 bases between. This CDR3 spans 13 amino acids. In germline, CDR1 is LNHDA, CDR2 SQIVND (reference sequence). Written as DNA, the CDR3 is TGTGCCAGTAGTTTTCGGGACAACTACGAGCAGTACTTC. Its protein is CASSFRDNYEQYF.

The chain has TRBV19 and TRBJ2-7; maybe TRBD1 (6 bases). In germline, CDR1 is LNHDA, CDR2 SQIVND (reference sequence). V was trimmed by 6 bases and J by 2 bases, leaving 11 bases between them. This CDR3 contains 13 residues. CDR3 nucleotide sequence: TGTGCCAGTAGAAACAGGGCTACCTACGAGCAGTACTTC. Its translation: CASRNRATYEQYF.

The DNA for the CDR3 is TGCGCCAGCAGCTTGGCCATAGCGGGAGGACCCTACGAGCAGTACTTC. The encoded protein is CASSLAIAGGPYEQYF. The V call is TRBV5-1, the J call TRBJ2-7, with 10 nucleotides matching TRBD2. The CDR3 is made up of 16 amino acids. Germline CDR1 SGHRS, CDR2 YFSETQ. J was trimmed by 2 bases and V by 0 bases; bases with no gene match: 5. Using reference TRBV5-1 and TRBJ2-7 for the parts outside the CDR3, the full variable domain is KAGVTQTPRYLIKTRGQQVTLSCSPISGHRSVSWYQQTPGQGLQFLFEYFSETQRNKGNFPGRFSGRQFSNSRSEMNVSTLELGDSALYLCASSLAIAGGPYEQYFGPGTRLTVT.

The V and J genes are TRBV19 and TRBJ2-1, with a weak D call TRBD2 (5 bases). Germline V gene data show CDR1 as LNHDA and CDR2 as SQIVND (reference sequence). Trimming took 8 bases from V and 2 from J, leaving 10 bases between them. The CDR3 is 13 amino acids. CDR3 DNA: TGTGCCAGTGGTACCGGGGCCTACAATGAGCAGTTCTTC. Its translation is CASGTGAYNEQFF.

This chain connects TRBV10-3 to TRBJ2-1; 8 nucleotides match TRBD2. J gave up 5 bases and V 6 bases, and 12 bases lay outside the gene matches. CDR1 is ENHRY and CDR2 is SYGVKD in the germline V gene. This CDR3 is built from 16 residues. CDR3 DNA: TGTGCCATCAGCAGAGCCCTAGCGGGTTTCGACAATGAGCAGTTCTTC. This encodes CAISRALAGFDNEQFF.

The chain couples TRBV4-3 to TRBJ2-2; D is unclear. Per the germline V gene, CDR1 is LGHNA and CDR2 is YSLEER. Trimming cost V 3 bases and J 7 bases, with 9 bases left between them. CDR3 length equals 13 residues. Written as DNA, the CDR3 is TGCGCCAGCAGCCAGCAGTATCTCGGGGAGCTGTTTTTT. Translation gives CASSQQYLGELFF.

This clone was seen a few times. The chain has TRBV30 and TRBJ1-1; no clear D gene. Germline CDR1 GTSNPN, CDR2 SVGIG (reference sequence). The V end lost 2 bases, the J end lost 2 bases, and 6 bases lay between the germline ends. The CDR3 covers 12 residues. The CDR3 DNA reads as TGTGCCTGGAGTAACAGCAACACTGAAGCTTTCTTT. This translates into CAWSNSNTEAFF. Looking up the rest from reference TRBV30 and TRBJ1-1 gives the full variable domain: SQTIHQWPATLVQPVGSPLSLECTVEGTSNPNLYWYRQAAGRGLQLLFYSVGIGQISSEVPQNLSASRPQDRQFILSSKKLLLSDSGFYLCAWSNSNTEAFFGQGTRLTVV.

This rearrangement joins TRBV6-6 to TRBJ2-4; TRBD1 aligns across 9 bases. Germline loops: CDR1 MNHNY, CDR2 SVGAGI (reference sequence). The CDR3 loop spans 15 amino acids. J was trimmed by 9 bases and V by 10 bases; bases with no gene match: 16. CDR3 nucleotides: TGTGCCACCTTCGGGGACAGGGTTACCTTTGGCATTCAGTACTTC. Its translation is CATFGDRVTFGIQYF.

The count of this clone is one. The J gene is TRBJ2-1, the V gene TRBV11-2, with TRBD1 matching 8 bases. Germline loops: CDR1 SGHAT, CDR2 FQNNGV. The CDR3 is 14 amino acids. V lost 4 bases, J lost 5 bases, and 4 bases stayed unmatched. The CDR3 spells CASSSQGAHNEQFF. The CDR3 bases are TGTGCCAGCAGCTCTCAGGGGGCCCACAATGAGCAGTTCTTC.